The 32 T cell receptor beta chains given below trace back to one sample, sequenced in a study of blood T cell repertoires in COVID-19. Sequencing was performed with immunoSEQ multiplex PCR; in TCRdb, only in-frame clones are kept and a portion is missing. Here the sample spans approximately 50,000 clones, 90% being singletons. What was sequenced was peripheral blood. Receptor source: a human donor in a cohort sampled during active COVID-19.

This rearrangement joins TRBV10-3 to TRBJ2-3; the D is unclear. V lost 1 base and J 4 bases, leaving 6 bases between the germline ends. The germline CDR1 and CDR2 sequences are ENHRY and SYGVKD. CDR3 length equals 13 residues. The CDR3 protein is CAISEWQADTQYF. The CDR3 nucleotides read TGTGCCATCAGTGAGTGGCAAGCAGATACGCAGTATTTT.

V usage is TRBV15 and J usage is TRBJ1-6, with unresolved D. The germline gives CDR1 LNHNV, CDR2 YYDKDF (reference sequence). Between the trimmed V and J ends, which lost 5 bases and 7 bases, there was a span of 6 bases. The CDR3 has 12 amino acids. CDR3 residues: CATSGPNSPLHF. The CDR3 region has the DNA TGTGCCACCAGCGGCCCCAATTCACCCCTCCACTTT. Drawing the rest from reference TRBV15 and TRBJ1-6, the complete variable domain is DAMVIQNPRYQVTQFGKPVTLSCSQTLNHNVMYWYQQKSSQAPKLLFHYYDKDFNNEADTPDNFQSRRPNTSFCFLDIRSPGLGDTAMYLCATSGPNSPLHFGNGTRLTVT.

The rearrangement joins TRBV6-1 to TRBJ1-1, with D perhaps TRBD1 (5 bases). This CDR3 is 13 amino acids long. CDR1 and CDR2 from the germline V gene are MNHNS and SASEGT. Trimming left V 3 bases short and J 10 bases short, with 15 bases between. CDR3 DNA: TGTGCCAGCAGTGAGCGGTGGGGCGTTTCAGCTTTCTTT. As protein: CASSERWGVSAFF.

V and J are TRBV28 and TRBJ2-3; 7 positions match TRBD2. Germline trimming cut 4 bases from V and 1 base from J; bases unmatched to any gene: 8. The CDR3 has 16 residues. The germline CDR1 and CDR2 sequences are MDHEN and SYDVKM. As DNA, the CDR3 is TGTGCCAGCAGTTCCCCCGATGCGGGAGGCACAGATACGCAGTATTTT. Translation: CASSSPDAGGTDTQYF.

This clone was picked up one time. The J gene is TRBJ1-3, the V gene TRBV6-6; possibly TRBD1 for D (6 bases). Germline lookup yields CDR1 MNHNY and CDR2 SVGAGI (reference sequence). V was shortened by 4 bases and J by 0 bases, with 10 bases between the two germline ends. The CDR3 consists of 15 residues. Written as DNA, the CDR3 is TGTGCCAGCAGTTTAGGACAGTTCTCTGGAAACACCATATATTTT. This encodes CASSLGQFSGNTIYF.

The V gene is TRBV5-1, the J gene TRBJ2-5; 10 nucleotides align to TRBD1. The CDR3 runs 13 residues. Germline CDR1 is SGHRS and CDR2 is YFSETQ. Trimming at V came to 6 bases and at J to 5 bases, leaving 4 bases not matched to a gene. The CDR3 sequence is CASKTGGGETQYF. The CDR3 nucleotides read TGCGCCAGCAAGACAGGGGGCGGTGAGACCCAGTACTTC.

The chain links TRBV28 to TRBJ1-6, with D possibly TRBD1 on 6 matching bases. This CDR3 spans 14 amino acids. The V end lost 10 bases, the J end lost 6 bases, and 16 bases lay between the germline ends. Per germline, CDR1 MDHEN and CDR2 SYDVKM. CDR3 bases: TGTGCCATCTGGGGGGGGCGAGGTAATTCACCCCTCCACTTT. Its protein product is CAIWGGRGNSPLHF.

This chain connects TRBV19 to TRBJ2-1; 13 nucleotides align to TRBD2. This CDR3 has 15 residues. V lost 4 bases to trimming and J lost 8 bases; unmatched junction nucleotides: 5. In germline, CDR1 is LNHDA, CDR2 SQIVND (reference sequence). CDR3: CASSTGTSGTDEQFF. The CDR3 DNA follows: TGTGCCAGTAGTACGGGGACTAGCGGGACCGATGAGCAGTTCTTC.

The CDR3 bases are TGCGCCAGCAGCTTGTCTCGAAGGGGATCCTACAATGAGCAGTTCTTC. Translation: CASSLSRRGSYNEQFF. The chain carries TRBV5-1 and TRBJ2-1; a weak D match, TRBD1 (5 bases). V was cut by 1 base and J by 1 base, with 12 bases left in between. This CDR3 spans 16 amino acids. CDR1 is SGHRS and CDR2 is YFSETQ in the germline V gene.

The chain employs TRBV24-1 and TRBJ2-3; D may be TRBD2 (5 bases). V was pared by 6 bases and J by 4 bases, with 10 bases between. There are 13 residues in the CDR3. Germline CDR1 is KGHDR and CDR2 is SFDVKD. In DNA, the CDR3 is TGTGCCACCAGTTCGAGGGTCCCAGATACGCAGTATTTT. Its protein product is CATSSRVPDTQYF.

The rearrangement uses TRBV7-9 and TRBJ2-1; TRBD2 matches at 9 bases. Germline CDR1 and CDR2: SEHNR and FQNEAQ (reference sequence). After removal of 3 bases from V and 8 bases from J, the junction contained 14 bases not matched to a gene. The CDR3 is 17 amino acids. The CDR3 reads CASSFFGSSGRLYEQFF. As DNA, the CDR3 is TGTGCCAGCAGCTTCTTTGGCAGTAGCGGGAGATTGTATGAGCAGTTCTTC.

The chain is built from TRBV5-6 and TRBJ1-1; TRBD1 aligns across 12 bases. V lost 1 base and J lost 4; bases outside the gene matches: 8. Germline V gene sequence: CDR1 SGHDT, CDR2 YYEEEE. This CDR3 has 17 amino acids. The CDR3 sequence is CASSLPGQGARSTEAFF. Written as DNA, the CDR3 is TGTGCCAGCAGCTTGCCGGGACAGGGGGCTAGAAGCACTGAAGCTTTCTTT. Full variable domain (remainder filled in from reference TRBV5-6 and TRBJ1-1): DAGVTQSPTHLIKTRGQQVTLRCSPKSGHDTVSWYQQALGQGPQFIFQYYEEEERQRGNFPDRFSGHQFPNYSSELNVNALLLGDSALYLCASSLPGQGARSTEAFFGQGTRLTVV.

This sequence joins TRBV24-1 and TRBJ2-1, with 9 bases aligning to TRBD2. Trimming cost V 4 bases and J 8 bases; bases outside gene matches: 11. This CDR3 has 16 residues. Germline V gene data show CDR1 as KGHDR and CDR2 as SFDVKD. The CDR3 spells CATSDQGLAEGDEQFF. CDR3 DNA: TGTGCCACCAGTGACCAGGGACTAGCAGAGGGGGATGAGCAGTTCTTC.

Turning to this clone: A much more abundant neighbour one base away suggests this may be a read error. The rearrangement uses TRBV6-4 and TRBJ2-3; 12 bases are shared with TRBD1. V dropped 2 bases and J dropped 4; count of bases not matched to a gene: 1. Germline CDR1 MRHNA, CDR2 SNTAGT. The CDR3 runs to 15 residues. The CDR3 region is CASSDGTGGADTQYF. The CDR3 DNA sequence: TGTGCCAGCAGTGACGGGACAGGGGGCGCAGATACGCAGTATTTT.

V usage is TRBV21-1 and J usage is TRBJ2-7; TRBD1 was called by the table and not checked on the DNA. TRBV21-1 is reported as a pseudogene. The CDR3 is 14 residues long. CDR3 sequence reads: CASGPPDRAYEQYV. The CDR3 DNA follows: TGTGCCAGCGGTCCCCCGGACAGGGCCTACGAGCAGTACGTC.

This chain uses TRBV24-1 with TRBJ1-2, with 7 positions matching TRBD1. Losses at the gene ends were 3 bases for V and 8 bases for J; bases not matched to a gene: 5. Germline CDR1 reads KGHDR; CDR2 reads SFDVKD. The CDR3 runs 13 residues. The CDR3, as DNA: TGTGCCACCAGTGATCGGGACAGCAAGGGCTACACCTTC. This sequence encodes CATSDRDSKGYTF.

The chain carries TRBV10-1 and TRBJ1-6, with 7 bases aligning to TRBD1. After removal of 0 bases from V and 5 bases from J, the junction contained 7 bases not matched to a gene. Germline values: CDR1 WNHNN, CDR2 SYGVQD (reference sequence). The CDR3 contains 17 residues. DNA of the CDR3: TGCGCCAGCAGTGAGTCGAGATCAGGGGGGAATAATTCACCCCTCCACTTT. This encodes CASSESRSGGNNSPLHF.

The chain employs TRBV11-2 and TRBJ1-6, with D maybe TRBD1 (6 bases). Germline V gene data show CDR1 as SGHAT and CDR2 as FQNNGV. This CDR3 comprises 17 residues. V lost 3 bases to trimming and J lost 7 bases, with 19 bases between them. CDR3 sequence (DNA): TGTGCCAGCAGCTTCGTACTCCGGGACACTACAAATTCACCCCTCCACTTT. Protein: CASSFVLRDTTNSPLHF.

CDR3 amino acids: CASSPHRSSGSSYNEQFF. In nucleotides, the CDR3 is TGTGCCAGCAGCCCACATCGATCTAGCGGGAGCTCCTACAATGAGCAGTTCTTC. J is TRBJ2-1 and V is TRBV7-9; 10 positions agree with TRBD2. The V gene's germline CDR1 is SEHNR and CDR2 FQNEAQ (reference sequence). There are 18 residues in the CDR3. V lost 5 bases to trimming and J lost 0 bases; unmatched junction nucleotides: 10.

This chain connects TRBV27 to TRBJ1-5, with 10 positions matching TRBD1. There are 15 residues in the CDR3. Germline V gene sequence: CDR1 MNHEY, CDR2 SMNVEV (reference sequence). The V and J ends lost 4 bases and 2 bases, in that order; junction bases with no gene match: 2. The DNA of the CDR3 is TGTGCCAGCAGTTCGGGACAGGGGCGCAATCAGCCCCAGCATTTT. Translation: CASSSGQGRNQPQHF.

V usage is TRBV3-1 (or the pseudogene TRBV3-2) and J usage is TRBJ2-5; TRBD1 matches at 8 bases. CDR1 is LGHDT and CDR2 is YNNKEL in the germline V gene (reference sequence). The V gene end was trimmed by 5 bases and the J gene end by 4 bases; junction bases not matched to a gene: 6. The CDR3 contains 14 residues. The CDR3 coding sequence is TGTGCCAGCAGCGTGACAGGGGCCCCAGAGACCCAGTACTTC. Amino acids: CASSVTGAPETQYF.

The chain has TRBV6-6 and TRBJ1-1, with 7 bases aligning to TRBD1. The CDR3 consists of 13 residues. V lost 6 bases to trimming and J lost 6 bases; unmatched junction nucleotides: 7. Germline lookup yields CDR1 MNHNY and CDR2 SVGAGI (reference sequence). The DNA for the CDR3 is TGTGCCAGCAGACCGGACAGGATGTCTGAAGCTTTCTTT. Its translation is CASRPDRMSEAFF.

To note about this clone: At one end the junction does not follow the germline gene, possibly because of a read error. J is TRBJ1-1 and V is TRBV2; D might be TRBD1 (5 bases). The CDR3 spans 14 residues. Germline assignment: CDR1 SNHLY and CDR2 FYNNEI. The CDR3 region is CASSEGVAATEAFF. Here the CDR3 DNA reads TGTGCCAGCAGCGAAGGGGTCGCGGCGACTGAAGCTTTCTTT. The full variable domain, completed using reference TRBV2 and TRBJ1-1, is EPEVTQTPSHQVTQMGQEVILRCVPISNHLYFYWYRQILGQKVEFLVSFYNNEISEKSEIFDDQFSVERPDGSNFTLKIRSTKLEDSAMYFCASSEGVAATEAFFGQGTRLTVV.

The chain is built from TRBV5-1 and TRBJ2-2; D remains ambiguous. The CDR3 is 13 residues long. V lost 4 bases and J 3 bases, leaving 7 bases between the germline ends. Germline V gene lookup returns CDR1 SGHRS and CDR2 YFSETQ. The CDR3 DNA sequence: TGCGCCAGCAGCCCCACGGACACCGGGGAGCTGTTTTTT. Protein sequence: CASSPTDTGELFF.

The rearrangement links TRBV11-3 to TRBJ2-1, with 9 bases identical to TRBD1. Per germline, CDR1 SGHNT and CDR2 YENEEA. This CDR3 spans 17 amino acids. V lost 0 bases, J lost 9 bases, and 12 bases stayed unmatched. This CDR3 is CASSLEGWGTGSTEQFF. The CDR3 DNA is TGTGCCAGCAGCTTAGAGGGTTGGGGGACAGGGTCTACTGAGCAGTTCTTC.

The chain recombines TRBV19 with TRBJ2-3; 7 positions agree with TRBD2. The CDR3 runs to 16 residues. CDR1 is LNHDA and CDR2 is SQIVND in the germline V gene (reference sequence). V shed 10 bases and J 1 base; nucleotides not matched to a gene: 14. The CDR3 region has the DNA TGTGCCACCCGATCCGTAGCGGGCCGGGGCACAGATACGCAGTATTTT. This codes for CATRSVAGRGTDTQYF.

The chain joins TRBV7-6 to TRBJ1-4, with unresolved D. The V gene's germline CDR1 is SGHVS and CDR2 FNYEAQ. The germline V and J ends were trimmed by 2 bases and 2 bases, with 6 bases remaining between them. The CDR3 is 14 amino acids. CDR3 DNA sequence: TGTGCCAGCAGCTTATCACAGACTAATGAAAAACTGTTTTTT. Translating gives CASSLSQTNEKLFF.

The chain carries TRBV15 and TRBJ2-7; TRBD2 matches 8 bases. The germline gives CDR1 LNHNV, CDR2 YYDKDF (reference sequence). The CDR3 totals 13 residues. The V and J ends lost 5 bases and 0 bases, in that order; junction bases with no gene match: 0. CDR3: CATSRGGSYEQYV. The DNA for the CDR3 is TGTGCCACCAGCCGGGGGGGCTCCTACGAGCAGTACGTC.

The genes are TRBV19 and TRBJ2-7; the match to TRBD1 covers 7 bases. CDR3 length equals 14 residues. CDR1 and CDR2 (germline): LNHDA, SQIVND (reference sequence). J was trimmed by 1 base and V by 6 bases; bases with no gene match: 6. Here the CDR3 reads CASRPGQTSYEQYF. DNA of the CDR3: TGTGCCAGTAGACCGGGACAGACATCCTACGAGCAGTACTTC.

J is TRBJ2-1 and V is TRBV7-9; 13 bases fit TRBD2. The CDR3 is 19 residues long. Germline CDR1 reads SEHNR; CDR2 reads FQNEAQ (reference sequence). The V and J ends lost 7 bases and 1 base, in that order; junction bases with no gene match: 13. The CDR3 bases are TGTGCCAGCACGAGACGGTGGACTAGCGGGAGTGAGTCCTACAATGAGCAGTTCTTC. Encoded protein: CASTRRWTSGSESYNEQFF.

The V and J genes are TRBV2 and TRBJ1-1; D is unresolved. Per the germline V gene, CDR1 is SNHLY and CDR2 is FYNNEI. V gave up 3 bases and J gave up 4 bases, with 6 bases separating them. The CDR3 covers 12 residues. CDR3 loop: CASSERSTEAFF. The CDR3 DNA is TGTGCCAGCAGTGAGCGGAGCACTGAAGCTTTCTTT.

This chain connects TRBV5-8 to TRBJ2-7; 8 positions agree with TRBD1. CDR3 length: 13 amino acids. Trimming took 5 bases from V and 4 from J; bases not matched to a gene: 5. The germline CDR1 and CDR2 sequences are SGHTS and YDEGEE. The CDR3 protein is CASSVRGRYEQYF. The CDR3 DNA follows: TGTGCCAGCAGTGTCAGGGGGCGGTACGAGCAGTACTTC.